These 20 T cell receptor beta chains originate from one sample sequenced in a study of blood T cells in healthy people across ages. A J-beta primer mix and a sample-barcoded 5' primer were used in a second PCR of about 7 to 11 cycles. TCRdb re-derived calls from the 5' RACE reads in MiXCR, one entry per CDR3 protein. The data contain about 1.5 million distinct CDR3 sequences, around 40% of them singletons. Sequencing was carried out using blood. All receptors derive from a woman between 18 and 30 years old in good health.

V and J are TRBV5-1 and TRBJ2-2, with D hard to call. The CDR3 is 16 amino acids. Trimming left V 4 bases short and J 0 bases short, with 13 bases between. In germline, CDR1 is SGHRS, CDR2 YFSETQ. The CDR3: CASSKDARANTGELFF. CDR3 nucleotide sequence: TGCGCCAGCAGCAAGGACGCGCGAGCGAACACCGGGGAGCTGTTTTTT.

This clonotype was detected only a few times. The rearrangement joins TRBV5-1 to TRBJ1-4; possibly TRBD1 for D (5 bases). This CDR3 spans 15 amino acids. CDR1 and CDR2 (germline): SGHRS, YFSETQ. The V and J ends lost 0 bases and 7 bases respectively, with 13 bases between them. The CDR3 DNA reads TGCGCCAGCAGCTTGGATCCAGGAGGGGTTGAAAAACTGTTTTTT. Its translation: CASSLDPGGVEKLFF.

This clonotype was counted only a few times. The rearrangement links TRBV7-2 to TRBJ2-7; D not resolved. Deletions cut 2 bases from V and 0 bases from J, with 8 bases between. The CDR3 contains 14 residues. Germline CDR1 SGHTA, CDR2 FQGNSA. The CDR3 loop is CASSLMPNSYEQYF. The CDR3 bases are TGTGCCAGCAGCTTAATGCCTAACTCCTACGAGCAGTACTTC.

About this clonotype itself: At one end the junction does not follow the germline gene, possibly because of a read error. The V call is TRBV7-9, the J call TRBJ1-2, with 9 bases that match TRBD1. The V gene's germline CDR1 is SEHNR and CDR2 FQNEAQ (reference sequence). This CDR3 contains 16 residues. In nucleotides, the CDR3 is TGTGCCCGCAGCTCCATCTCCGGGACAGGGAACTATGGCTACACCTTC. It specifies CARSSISGTGNYGYTF.

The chain is built from TRBV15 and TRBJ1-2, with D tentatively TRBD1 (5 bases). In germline, CDR1 is LNHNV, CDR2 YYDKDF (reference sequence). This CDR3 contains 14 residues. The V end was cut by 0 bases, the J end by 3 bases, with 8 bases between. The CDR3 region is CATSRDQGDYGYTF. Here the CDR3 DNA reads TGTGCCACCAGCAGAGATCAGGGAGACTATGGCTACACCTTC.

The V and J genes are TRBV20-1 and TRBJ1-6; D gene ambiguous. The CDR3 has 12 amino acids. Germline V gene data show CDR1 as DFQATT and CDR2 as SNEGSKA (reference sequence). Trimming stripped 2 bases from V and 7 bases from J, with 6 bases between. The CDR3: CSARNRNSPLHF. The CDR3, as DNA: TGCAGTGCTAGAAACAGAAATTCACCCCTCCACTTT.

CDR3 sequence: CASSLEAESSNQPQHF. The DNA of the CDR3 is TGTGCCAGCAGTTTAGAGGCAGAGAGTAGCAATCAGCCCCAGCATTTT. The rearrangement links TRBV12-3 or TRBV12-4 to TRBJ1-5, with unresolved D. The CDR3 spans 16 residues. The germline V and J ends were trimmed by 1 base and 0 bases, with 10 bases remaining between them.

The CDR3 spells CASSQVGATSYNEQFF. In DNA, the CDR3 is TGCGCCAGCAGCCAGGTCGGGGCGACCTCCTACAATGAGCAGTTCTTC. The chain has TRBV4-3 and TRBJ2-1; D possibly uses TRBD1 or TRBD2 (5 bases each). With 3 bases removed from V and 0 bases from J, the gap between germline ends came to 12 bases. From germline, CDR1 is LGHNA and CDR2 YSLEER. This CDR3 comprises 16 residues.

For this clonotype: At one end the junction does not follow the germline gene, possibly because of a read error. CDR3 nucleotide sequence: TGTACCAGCAGTTACCTCGGGACAGGGGGTAATTTGTATGGCTACACCTTC. It encodes CTSSYLGTGGNLYGYTF. This chain uses TRBV27 with TRBJ1-2, with 11 bases aligning to TRBD1. The CDR3 extends over 17 amino acids. CDR1 and CDR2 from the germline V gene are MNHEY and SMNVEV (reference sequence).

The V call is TRBV3-1, the J call TRBJ2-5; D perhaps matches TRBD2 (5 bases). Germline CDR1 reads LGHDT; CDR2 reads YNNKEL (reference sequence). V was clipped by 4 bases and J by 4 bases, with 10 bases between them. The CDR3 totals 13 residues. CDR3 amino acids: CASSPFGGETQYF. The CDR3 nucleotides read TGTGCCAGCAGCCCCTTCGGAGGAGAGACCCAGTACTTC.

The J gene is TRBJ2-7, the V gene TRBV6-6, with D perhaps assigned TRBD1 or TRBD2 (5 bases each). Germline CDR1 and CDR2: MNHNY and SVGAGI (reference sequence). The CDR3 length is 13 residues. V dropped 4 bases and J dropped 3 bases, with 10 bases sitting between them. CDR3 amino acids: CASSWDLRYEQYF. In DNA, the CDR3 is TGTGCCAGCAGTTGGGACCTTCGCTACGAGCAGTACTTC.

This clonotype appeared many times. The chain couples TRBV4-1 to TRBJ2-1; 11 bases line up with TRBD2. Germline V CDR1 and CDR2: MGHRA, YSYEKL. The CDR3 spans 14 residues. Germline trimming cut 0 bases from V and 11 bases from J; bases unmatched to any gene: 3. CDR3 sequence: CASSQEGLAEKQFF. The DNA of the CDR3 is TGCGCCAGCAGCCAAGAGGGACTAGCGGAGAAGCAGTTCTTC.

In regard to this clonotype: A read error may produce the germline difference seen at one junction end. The chain has TRBV10-3 and TRBJ2-1, with 8 bases lining up with TRBD2. This CDR3 comprises 17 residues. Germline loops: CDR1 ENHRY, CDR2 SYGVKD. The CDR3 region has the DNA TGTGCCATTAGTGAGATGACCGGGACTAGCTCCTACAATGAGCAGTTCTTC. Translation: CAISEMTGTSSYNEQFF.

This clonotype was picked up a small number of times. The CDR3 spells CASSPSNGGSWYNEQFF. The CDR3 DNA follows: TGTGCCAGCAGCCCAAGCAATGGCGGGAGTTGGTACAATGAGCAGTTCTTC. The chain couples TRBV7-9 to TRBJ2-1, with 7 bases that match TRBD2. The CDR3 extends over 17 amino acids. From germline, CDR1 is SEHNR and CDR2 FQNEAQ (reference sequence). V shed 5 bases, J shed 4 bases, and the junction held 14 bases outside the gene matches.

As regards this clonotype: A read error may be the cause here, since a much bigger clone is one base away. The V gene is TRBV12-3 or TRBV12-4, the J gene TRBJ2-1; TRBD1 aligns across 9 bases. CDR3 length: 15 residues. Germline trimming cut 8 bases from V and 9 bases from J; bases unmatched to any gene: 14. The DNA for the CDR3 is TGTGCCAGCGGTCCCCCGGGACAGGGCATTGGTGAGCAGTTCTTC. It yields the protein CASGPPGQGIGEQFF.

The chain links TRBV3-1 to TRBJ1-2, with a tentative D call TRBD1 (5 bases). In germline, CDR1 is LGHDT, CDR2 YNNKEL (reference sequence). Trimming shortened V by 0 bases and J by 2 bases, and 10 bases separated the two germline ends. The CDR3 sequence is 15 residues long. CDR3: CASSQDRGKNYGYTF. The CDR3 region has the DNA TGTGCCAGCAGCCAAGATAGGGGCAAGAACTATGGCTACACCTTC.

The chain carries TRBV2 and TRBJ2-7; perhaps TRBD2 as D (6 bases). The CDR3 length is 15 residues. With 7 bases removed from V and 6 bases from J, the gap between germline ends came to 22 bases. Germline V lookup: CDR1 SNHLY, CDR2 FYNNEI. DNA of the CDR3: TGTGCCAGCAATACCCGGGGACGGGGGAGCCTCGAGCAGTACTTC. This translates into CASNTRGRGSLEQYF.

This sequence joins TRBV20-1 and TRBJ1-6, with TRBD1 matching over 10 bases. Germline values: CDR1 DFQATT, CDR2 SNEGSKA (reference sequence). The CDR3 is 16 amino acids. The V gene end was trimmed by 3 bases and the J gene end by 1 base; junction bases not matched to a gene: 3. In nucleotides, the CDR3 is TGCAGTGCTAGGAGACAGGGGGCTTCCTATAATTCACCCCTCCACTTT. It specifies CSARRQGASYNSPLHF.

This clonotype was counted only a few times. The chain uses TRBV9 and TRBJ2-7; 7 bases agree with TRBD2. V lost 4 bases to trimming and J lost 2 bases; unmatched junction nucleotides: 12. The CDR3 spans 16 residues. CDR1 and CDR2 (germline): SGDLS, YYNGEE. The CDR3 DNA reads as TGTGCCAGCAGCTTACTAACTAGCGCCAGTACCTACGAGCAGTACTTC. Its protein is CASSLLTSASTYEQYF. The whole variable domain, remainder taken from reference TRBV9 and TRBJ2-7, is DSGVTQTPKHLITATGQRVTLRCSPRSGDLSVYWYQQSLDQGLQFLIQYYNGEERAKGNILERFSAQQFPDLHSELNLSSLELGDSALYFCASSLLTSASTYEQYFGPGTRLTVT.

This clonotype was detected a few times. The chain has TRBV2 and TRBJ2-3; unclear D gene. With 6 bases removed from V and 2 bases from J, the gap between germline ends came to 9 bases. CDR3 length: 13 residues. Germline loops: CDR1 SNHLY, CDR2 FYNNEI. The CDR3 protein is CASSEYSTDTQYF. The CDR3 DNA sequence: TGTGCCAGCAGCGAATACTCCACAGATACGCAGTATTTT.